Shown below are 10 T cell receptor beta chains from a single sample sequenced in a study of T cells in Graves' hyperthyroidism and ophthalmopathy. RNA transcripts served as the template for amplifying TCR beta CDR3 regions. Researchers ran a first-round RT-PCR on the TCR CDR3 using the HTBI primer set. MiXCR, run by TCRdb on the multiplex PCR reads, gives a single entry per CDR3 protein. The repertoire has about 700,000 distinct CDR3 sequences, about 15% of them found once; the top ten carry roughly 10%. The sequenced sample consisted of blood. These receptors were collected from a woman aged 18-35 years with Graves' hyperthyroidism.

In this sample, this clonotype turned up many times. The gene calls are TRBV7-2 and TRBJ2-5; the D is unclear. Trimming removed 0 bases at V and 4 bases at J, with 9 bases between. The CDR3 length is 14 residues. The germline gives CDR1 SGHTA, CDR2 FQGNSA. CDR3 sequence reads: CASSLAGPGETQYF. The CDR3 nucleotides are TGTGCCAGCAGCTTAGCGGGTCCCGGAGAGACCCAGTACTTC. Using reference TRBV7-2 and TRBJ2-5 for the parts outside the CDR3, the full variable domain is GAGVSQSPSNKVTEKGKDVELRCDPISGHTALYWYRQSLGQGLEFLIYFQGNSAPDKSGLPSDRFSAERTGGSVSTLTIQRTQQEDSAVYLCASSLAGPGETQYFGPGTRLLVL.

In its sample, this clonotype was seen many times. The chain carries TRBV18 and TRBJ2-7; either TRBD1 or TRBD2 may supply D (5 bases each). Germline CDR1 is KGHSH and CDR2 is LQKENI. V was clipped by 0 bases and J by 2 bases, with 11 bases between them. The CDR3 spans 15 residues. CDR3 sequence (DNA): TGTGCCAGCTCACCACCGGGGACGGCCGCCTACGAGCAGTACTTC. It encodes CASSPPGTAAYEQYF.

This clonotype was seen ten or more times. V usage is TRBV6-2 or TRBV6-3 and J usage is TRBJ2-7; perhaps TRBD2 as D (5 bases). The germline CDR1 and CDR2 sequences are MNHEY and SVGEGT. Trimming shortened V by 2 bases and J by 6 bases, and 8 bases separated the two germline ends. This CDR3 has 12 amino acids. CDR3 in amino acids: CASSYLAGEQYF. The CDR3 region has the DNA TGTGCCAGCAGTTACCTAGCTGGCGAGCAGTACTTC.

This clonotype appeared many times. The CDR3 DNA is TGTGCCAGCAGCTCAAAGCCCGCTAACTATGGCTACACCTTC. Translation gives CASSSKPANYGYTF. This chain connects TRBV3-1 to TRBJ1-2; D call uncertain. The germline V gene has CDR1 LGHDT and CDR2 YNNKEL (reference sequence). The CDR3 is made up of 14 amino acids. V lost 5 bases, J lost 0 bases, and 10 bases lay in between. Full variable domain (remainder filled in from reference TRBV3-1 and TRBJ1-2): DTAVSQTPKYLVTQMGNDKSIKCEQNLGHDTMYWYKQDSKKFLKIMFSYNNKELIINETVPNRFSPKSPDKAHLNLHINSLELGDSAVYFCASSSKPANYGYTFGSGTRLTVV.

Concerning this clonotype itself: This may stem from a read error, because a much larger clone lies one nucleotide away. The chain links TRBV20-1 to TRBJ1-2; D gene unclear. V gave up 0 bases and J gave up 5 bases, with 4 bases separating them. CDR3 length: 11 residues. CDR1 and CDR2 from the germline V gene are DFQATT and SNEGSKA (reference sequence). The chain's CDR3 is CSARDWYGYTF. CDR3 in DNA: TGCAGTGCTAGAGATTGGTATGGCTACACCTTC.

CDR3 region: CSVEETGIRAGELFF. The CDR3, as DNA: TGCAGCGTTGAAGAAACAGGGATTAGGGCCGGGGAGCTGTTTTTT. The chain is built from TRBV29-1 and TRBJ2-2; weak D call: TRBD1 (6 bases). The CDR3 consists of 15 residues. Trimming pared 0 bases from V and 6 bases from J, leaving 14 bases between. CDR1 SQVTM and CDR2 ANQGSEA come from the germline V gene.

A single count supports this clonotype. V gene TRBV2 combines with J gene TRBJ2-3, with 9 bases matching TRBD2. V shed 3 bases, J shed 2 bases, and the junction held 6 bases outside the gene matches. From germline, CDR1 is SNHLY and CDR2 FYNNEI. The CDR3 contains 16 residues. The CDR3 nucleotides read TGTGCCAGCAGTGACCTAGCGGGACCTTACACAGATACGCAGTATTTT. Its protein is CASSDLAGPYTDTQYF.

The sample holds a few counts of this clonotype. A read error is possible here, since a much larger clone lies one base away. The rearrangement links TRBV28 to TRBJ2-7; D possibly corresponds to TRBD2 (6 bases). Trimming took 2 bases from V and 5 from J, leaving 16 bases between them. This CDR3 region has 15 residues. Germline values: CDR1 MDHEN, CDR2 SYDVKM. The CDR3 sequence is CASSLTGGKRNEQYF. CDR3 in DNA: TGTGCCAGCAGTTTAACAGGAGGGAAGCGGAACGAGCAGTACTTC.

In this sample, this clonotype turned up many times. The V call is TRBV28, the J call TRBJ2-5; TRBD2 aligns across 9 bases. The J segment lost 5 bases and the V segment lost 7 bases, leaving 11 bases of the junction unmatched. CDR1 and CDR2 from the germline V gene are MDHEN and SYDVKM. The length of the CDR3 is 15 residues. Here the CDR3 reads CASTSGNTRRETQYF. The CDR3 region has the DNA TGTGCCAGCACTAGCGGGAACACGCGGAGGGAGACCCAGTACTTC.

This clonotype was observed many times. The genes are TRBV29-1 and TRBJ2-7; 8 nucleotides align to TRBD1. The germline V gene encodes CDR1 SQVTM and CDR2 ANQGSEA. With V trimmed by 6 bases and J by 0 bases, 4 bases remained unmatched. The CDR3 length is 13 residues. The CDR3 sequence is CSVGDRGSYEQYF. CDR3 bases: TGCAGCGTGGGAGACAGGGGCTCCTACGAGCAGTACTTC.